This T cell receptor (beta chain) appears in the sequencing data of a study of vaccination effects on CD4 cells after COVID-19. A word on this clone: What it binds is not known.

In germline, CDR1 is MGHRA, CDR2 YSYEKL. This CDR3 is 15 amino acids long. With 0 bases removed from V and 4 bases from J, the gap between germline ends came to 12 bases. Sequencing followed a ViraFEST assay step that expanded antigen-specific CD4+ T cells with viral peptide pools. Isolation of CD4+ T cells took place after approximately 10 days of culture. Participants completed two doses of the BNT162b2 or mRNA-1273 vaccine. Each culture well received about 1.8 million PBMC. These cells were then cultured in IMDM with about 9.9 IU/ml IL-2 and around 10 ug/ml peptides. Sequencing used immunoSEQ multiplex PCR; TCRdb keeps in-frame clones, though not all of them. Of tens of thousands of clones listed, roughly 74% are singletons. Findings of the study overall: In the late period after vaccination, infection- and vaccine-induced clones contracted markedly.

V is TRBV4-1 and J is TRBJ2-5; D is unresolved. The TCR was taken from a human donor who received a COVID-19 vaccine. The sample here was CD4+ T cells from PBMCs cultured with HCoV-229E spike peptides, taken after COVID-19 vaccination. The CDR3 sequence is CASSQDSRLGETQYF. CDR3 in DNA: TGCGCCAGCAGCCAAGATAGCAGGTTGGGAGAGACCCAGTACTTC.